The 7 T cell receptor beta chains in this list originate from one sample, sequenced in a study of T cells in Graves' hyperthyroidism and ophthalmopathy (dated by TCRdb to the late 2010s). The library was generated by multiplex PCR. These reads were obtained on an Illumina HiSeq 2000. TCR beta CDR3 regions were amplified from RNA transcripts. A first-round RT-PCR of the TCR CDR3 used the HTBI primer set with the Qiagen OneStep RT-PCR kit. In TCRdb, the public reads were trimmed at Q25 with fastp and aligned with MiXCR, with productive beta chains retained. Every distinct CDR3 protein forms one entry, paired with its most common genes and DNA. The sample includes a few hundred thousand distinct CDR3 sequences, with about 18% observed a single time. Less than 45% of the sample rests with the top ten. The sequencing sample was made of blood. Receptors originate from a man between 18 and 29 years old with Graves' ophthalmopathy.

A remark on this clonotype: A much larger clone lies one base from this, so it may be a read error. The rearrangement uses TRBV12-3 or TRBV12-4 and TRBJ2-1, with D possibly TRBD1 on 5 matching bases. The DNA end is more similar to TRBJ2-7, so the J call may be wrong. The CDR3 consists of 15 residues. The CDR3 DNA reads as TGTGCCAGCAGCATCCCAGGGATCTCCTACAATGAGCAGTACTTC. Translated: CASSIPGISYNEQYF.

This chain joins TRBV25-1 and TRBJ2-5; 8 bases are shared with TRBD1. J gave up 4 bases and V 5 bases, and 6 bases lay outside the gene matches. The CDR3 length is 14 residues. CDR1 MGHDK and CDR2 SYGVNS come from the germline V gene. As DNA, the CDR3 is TGTGCCAGCAGTAAACAGGGGGGATTAGAGACCCAGTACTTC. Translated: CASSKQGGLETQYF.

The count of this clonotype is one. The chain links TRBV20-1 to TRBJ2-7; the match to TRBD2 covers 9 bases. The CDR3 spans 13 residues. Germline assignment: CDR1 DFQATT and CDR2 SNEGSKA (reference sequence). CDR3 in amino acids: CSAAGGGTYEQYF. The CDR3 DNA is TGCAGCGCCGCGGGAGGGGGAACCTACGAGCAGTACTTC.

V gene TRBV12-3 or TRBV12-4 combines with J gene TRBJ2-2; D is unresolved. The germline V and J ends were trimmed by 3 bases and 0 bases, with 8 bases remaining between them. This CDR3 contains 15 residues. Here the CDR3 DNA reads TGTGCCAGCAGTTTGGAAAGGGCGAACACCGGGGAGCTGTTTTTT. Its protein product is CASSLERANTGELFF.

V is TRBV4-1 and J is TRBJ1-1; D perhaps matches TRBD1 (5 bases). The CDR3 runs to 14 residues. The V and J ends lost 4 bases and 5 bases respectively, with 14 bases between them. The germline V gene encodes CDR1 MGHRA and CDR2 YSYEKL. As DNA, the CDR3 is TGCGCCAGCAGCCTTCTCGATGAGGGGACTGAAGCTTTCTTT. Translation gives CASSLLDEGTEAFF.

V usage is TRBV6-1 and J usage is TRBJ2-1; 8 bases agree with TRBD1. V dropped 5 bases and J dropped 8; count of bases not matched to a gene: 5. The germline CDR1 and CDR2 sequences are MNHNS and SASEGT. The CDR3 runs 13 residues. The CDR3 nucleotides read TGTGCCAGCAGTCGACAGGGGAACCATGAGCAGTTCTTC. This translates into CASSRQGNHEQFF.

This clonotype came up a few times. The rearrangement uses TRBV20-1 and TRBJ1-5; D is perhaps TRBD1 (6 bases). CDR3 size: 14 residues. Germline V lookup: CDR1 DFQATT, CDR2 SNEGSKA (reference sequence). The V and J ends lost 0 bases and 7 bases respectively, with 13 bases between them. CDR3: CSARDIQGAQPQHF. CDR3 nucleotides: TGCAGTGCTAGAGATATACAGGGAGCCCAGCCCCAGCATTTT.